Described below is a single T cell receptor beta chain sequence and its context. Its specificity is not known. The source of the sample is a study of shared clonotypes between healthy human individuals. Overall study findings and caveats: In having few donors, the study represented limited genetic and exposure-history diversity. The researchers took only blood, and tissue repertoires probably look different.

CD4+ cells underwent separation, giving CD45RA+ naive and CD45RA-negative memory subsets. Running of the assay took place at deep level. The protocol was immunoSEQ multiplex PCR, while the TCRdb copy is restricted to in-frame clones and leaves out a portion. Altogether some 980,000 clones are present, around three quarters being singletons, with the ten largest covering approximately 1.5%. The CDR3 runs to 14 residues. V was pared by 1 base and J by 8 bases, with 7 bases of the junction left unmatched. Germline assignment: CDR1 LGHNA and CDR2 YNFKEQ. The sequence derives from a man aged 18 to 30 in good health. V gene TRBV4-2 combines with J gene TRBJ1-2; 7 bases match TRBD1. Sequenced material: memory CD4+ T cells sorted from blood. Documented subset: CD45RA-negative fraction. CDR3 amino acids: CASSQVEGAEGYTF. The CDR3 nucleotides read TGTGCCAGCAGCCAAGTTGAGGGGGCCGAGGGCTACACCTTC.